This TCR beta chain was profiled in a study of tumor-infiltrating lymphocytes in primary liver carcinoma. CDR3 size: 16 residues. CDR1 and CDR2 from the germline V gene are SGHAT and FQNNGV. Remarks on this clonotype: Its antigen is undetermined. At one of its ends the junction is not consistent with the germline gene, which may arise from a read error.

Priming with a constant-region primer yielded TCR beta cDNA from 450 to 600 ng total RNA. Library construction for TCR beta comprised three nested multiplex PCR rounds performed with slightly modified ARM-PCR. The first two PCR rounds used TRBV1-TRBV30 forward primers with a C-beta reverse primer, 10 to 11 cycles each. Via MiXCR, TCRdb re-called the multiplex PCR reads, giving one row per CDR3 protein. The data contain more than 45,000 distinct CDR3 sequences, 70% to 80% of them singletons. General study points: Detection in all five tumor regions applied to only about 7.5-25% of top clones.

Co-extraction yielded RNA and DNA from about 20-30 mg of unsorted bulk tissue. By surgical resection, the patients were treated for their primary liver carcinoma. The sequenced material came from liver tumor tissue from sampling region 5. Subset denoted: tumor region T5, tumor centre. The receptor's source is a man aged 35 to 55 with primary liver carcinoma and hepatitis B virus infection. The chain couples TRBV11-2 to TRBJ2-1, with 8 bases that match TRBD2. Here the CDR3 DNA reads TGTGCCAGCAGCTACCCGGGAACTAGCGGTAGCAATGAGCAGTTATTC. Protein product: CASSYPGTSGSNEQLF.